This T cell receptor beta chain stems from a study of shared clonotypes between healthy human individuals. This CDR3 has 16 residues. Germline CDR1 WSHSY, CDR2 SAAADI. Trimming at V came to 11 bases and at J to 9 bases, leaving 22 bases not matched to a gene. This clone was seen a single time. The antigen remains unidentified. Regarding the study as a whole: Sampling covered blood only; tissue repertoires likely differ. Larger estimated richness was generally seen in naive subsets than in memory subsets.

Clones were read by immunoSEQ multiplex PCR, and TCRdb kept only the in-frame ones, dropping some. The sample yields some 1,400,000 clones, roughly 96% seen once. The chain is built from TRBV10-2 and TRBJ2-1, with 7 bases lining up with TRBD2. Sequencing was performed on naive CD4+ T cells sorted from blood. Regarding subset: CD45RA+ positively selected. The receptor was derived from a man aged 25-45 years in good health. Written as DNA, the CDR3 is TGCGCCGTATCCCCCGTAGCTCAGGGAGGGCCAGGTGAGCAGTTCTTC. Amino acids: CAVSPVAQGGPGEQFF.